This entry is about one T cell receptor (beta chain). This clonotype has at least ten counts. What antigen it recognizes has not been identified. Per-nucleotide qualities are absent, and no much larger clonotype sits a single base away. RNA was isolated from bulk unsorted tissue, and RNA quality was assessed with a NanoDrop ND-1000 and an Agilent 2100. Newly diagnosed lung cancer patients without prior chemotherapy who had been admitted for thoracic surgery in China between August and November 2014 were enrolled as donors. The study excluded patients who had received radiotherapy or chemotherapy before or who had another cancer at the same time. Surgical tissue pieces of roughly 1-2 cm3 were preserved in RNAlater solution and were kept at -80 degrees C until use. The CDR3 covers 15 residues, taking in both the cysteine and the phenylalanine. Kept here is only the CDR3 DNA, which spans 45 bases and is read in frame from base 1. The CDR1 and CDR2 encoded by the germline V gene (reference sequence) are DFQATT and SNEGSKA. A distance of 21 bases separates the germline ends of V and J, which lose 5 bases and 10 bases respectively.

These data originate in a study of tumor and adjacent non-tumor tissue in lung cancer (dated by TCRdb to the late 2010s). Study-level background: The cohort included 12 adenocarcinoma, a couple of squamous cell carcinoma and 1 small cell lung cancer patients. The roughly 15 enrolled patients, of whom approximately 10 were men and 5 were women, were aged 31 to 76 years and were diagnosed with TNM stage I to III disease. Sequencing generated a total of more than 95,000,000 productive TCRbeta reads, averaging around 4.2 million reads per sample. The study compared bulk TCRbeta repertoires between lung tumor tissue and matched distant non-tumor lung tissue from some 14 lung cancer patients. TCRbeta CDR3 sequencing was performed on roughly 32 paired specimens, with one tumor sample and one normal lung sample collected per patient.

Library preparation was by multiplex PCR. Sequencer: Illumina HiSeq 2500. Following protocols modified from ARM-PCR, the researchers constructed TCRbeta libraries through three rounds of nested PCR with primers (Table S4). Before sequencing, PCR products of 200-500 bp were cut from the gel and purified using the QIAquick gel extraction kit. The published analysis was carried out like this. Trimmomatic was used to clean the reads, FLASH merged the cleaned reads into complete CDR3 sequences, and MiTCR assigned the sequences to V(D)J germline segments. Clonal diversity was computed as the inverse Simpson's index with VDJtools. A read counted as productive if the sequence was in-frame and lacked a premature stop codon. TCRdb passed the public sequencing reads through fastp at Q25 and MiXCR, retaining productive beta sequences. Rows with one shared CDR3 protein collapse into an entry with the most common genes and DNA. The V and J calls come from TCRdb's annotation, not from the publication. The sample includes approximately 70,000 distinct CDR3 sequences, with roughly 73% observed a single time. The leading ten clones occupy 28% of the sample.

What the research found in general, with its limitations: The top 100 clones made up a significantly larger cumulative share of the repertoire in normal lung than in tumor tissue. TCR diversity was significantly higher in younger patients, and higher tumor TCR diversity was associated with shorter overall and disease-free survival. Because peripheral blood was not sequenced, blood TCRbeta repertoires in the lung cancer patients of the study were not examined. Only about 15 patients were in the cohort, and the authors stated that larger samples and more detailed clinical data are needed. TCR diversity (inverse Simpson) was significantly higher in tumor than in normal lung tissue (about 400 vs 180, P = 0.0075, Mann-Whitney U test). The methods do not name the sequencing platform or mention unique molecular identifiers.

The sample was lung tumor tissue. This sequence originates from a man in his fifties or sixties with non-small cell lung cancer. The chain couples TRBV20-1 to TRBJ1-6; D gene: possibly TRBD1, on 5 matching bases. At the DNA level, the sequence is TGCAGTGCTGCCCCGCCTTCAGGGTTAATCTCACCCCTCCACTTT. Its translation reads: CSAAPPSGLISPLHF.